What follows are 25 T cell receptor beta chains derived from one specimen sequenced in a study of shared clonotypes between healthy human individuals. The naive CD8 subset, CD45RO-negative cells positively selected for CCR7, excluded terminally differentiated effector memory CD45RA+ cells. Assay: immunoSEQ multiplex PCR; the TCRdb copy retains only in-frame clones and omits some. The data contain hundreds of thousands of clones, just over 95% of them seen just once; the ten biggest clones take up less than 0.25%. Sequences were obtained from naive CD8+ T cells sorted from blood. The source of these receptors is a man aged 25 to 40 in good health.

Only one count was recorded for this clone. The chain is built from TRBV9 and TRBJ2-2; D uncertain. The length of the CDR3 is 15 residues. CDR1 is SGDLS, CDR2 YYNGEE, per germline. The germline V and J ends were trimmed by 4 bases and 5 bases, with 15 bases remaining between them. CDR3 protein: CASSPYNWVTGELFF. In nucleotides, the CDR3 is TGTGCCAGCAGCCCATACAACTGGGTGACCGGGGAGCTGTTTTTT.

The chain uses TRBV4-1 and TRBJ1-2; D is unresolved. The CDR3 extends over 15 amino acids. Germline V gene sequence: CDR1 MGHRA, CDR2 YSYEKL. The V end lost 0 bases, the J end lost 0 bases, and 8 bases lay between the germline ends. The CDR3 coding sequence is TGCGCCAGCAGCCAAGAGGTCAGCCCTAACTATGGCTACACCTTC. Translating it yields CASSQEVSPNYGYTF.

V usage is TRBV4-3 and J usage is TRBJ1-2; 11 bases line up with TRBD1. Germline V CDR1 and CDR2: LGHNA, YSLEER. The CDR3 totals 15 residues. V was clipped by 6 bases and J by 5 bases; unmatched bases: 8. The CDR3 reads CASSSGQGASYGYTF. CDR3 DNA: TGCGCCAGCAGTTCTGGACAGGGGGCATCTTATGGCTACACCTTC.

The genes are TRBV13 and TRBJ2-5; D may be TRBD1 or TRBD2 (6 bases each). The CDR3 contains 13 residues. Trimming removed 5 bases from V and 2 bases from J, with 9 bases in between. Germline V gene data show CDR1 as PRHDT and CDR2 as FYEKMQ (reference sequence). The CDR3 DNA is TGTGCCAGCAGCAAAGGGGGGCAAGAGACCCAGTACTTC. Protein: CASSKGGQETQYF.

The chain joins TRBV9 to TRBJ1-2, with no clear D. V was shortened by 4 bases and J by 5 bases, with 27 bases between the two germline ends. This CDR3 is built from 18 residues. CDR1 and CDR2 (germline): SGDLS, YYNGEE. CDR3 DNA: TGTGCCAGCAGCTGGCACCCGACCGGGAGGGAGGATGTTTATGGCTACACCTTC. This encodes CASSWHPTGREDVYGYTF.

This sequence joins TRBV11-2 and TRBJ2-7; D may be TRBD2 (5 bases). Germline values: CDR1 SGHAT, CDR2 FQNNGV. CDR3 length equals 13 residues. Trimming removed 3 bases from V and 1 base from J, with 7 bases in between. CDR3 DNA: TGTGCCAGCAGCTTGAGCGGATCCTACGAGCAGTACTTC. Translated: CASSLSGSYEQYF.

The chain joins TRBV5-6 to TRBJ2-5; 9 nucleotides agree with TRBD1. The length of the CDR3 is 15 residues. The ends lost 3 bases at V and 1 base at J; junction bases unmatched: 4. Germline CDR1 SGHDT, CDR2 YYEEEE. The CDR3 DNA sequence: TGTGCCAGCAGCTACGGGACAGGGATCCAAGAGACCCAGTACTTC. Translation gives CASSYGTGIQETQYF.

The chain combines TRBV4-1 with TRBJ2-3; 14 nucleotides line up with TRBD2. This CDR3 is built from 19 residues. The germline CDR1 and CDR2 sequences are MGHRA and YSYEKL. J was trimmed by 5 bases and V by 0 bases; bases with no gene match: 10. The CDR3, as DNA: TGCGCCAGCAGCCAAGATCGGATGGGACTAGCGGGAGTGCAAGATACGCAGTATTTT. The encoded protein is CASSQDRMGLAGVQDTQYF.

In nucleotides, the CDR3 is TGTGCCAGCAGTTGGGATACGGGGGCCGGGGAGCTGTTTTTT. Protein product: CASSWDTGAGELFF. V is TRBV27 and J is TRBJ2-2; D is perhaps TRBD2 (6 bases). Trimming pared 4 bases from V and 6 bases from J, leaving 12 bases between. Germline V gene lookup returns CDR1 MNHEY and CDR2 SMNVEV (reference sequence). The CDR3 totals 14 residues.

The chain carries TRBV15 and TRBJ2-1; D is unresolved. CDR1 and CDR2 from the germline V gene are LNHNV and YYDKDF (reference sequence). Trimming shortened V by 6 bases and J by 0 bases, and 9 bases separated the two germline ends. The CDR3 sequence is 14 residues long. CDR3 protein: CATSDSSSYNEQFF. The DNA for the CDR3 is TGTGCCACCAGTGACTCAAGCTCCTACAATGAGCAGTTCTTC.

V gene TRBV7-9 combines with J gene TRBJ2-7; D remains ambiguous. Germline V gene sequence: CDR1 SEHNR, CDR2 FQNEAQ (reference sequence). Trimming shortened V by 5 bases and J by 2 bases, and 10 bases separated the two germline ends. The CDR3 totals 13 residues. In DNA form, the CDR3 reads TGTGCCAGCAGCATCGGACCTGCCTACGAGCAGTACTTC. Residues: CASSIGPAYEQYF.

The rearrangement joins TRBV5-6 to TRBJ1-5; 7 bases match TRBD1. Germline CDR1 is SGHDT and CDR2 is YYEEEE. CDR3 length: 15 amino acids. J lost 2 bases, V lost 2 bases, and 4 bases had no gene match. CDR3 residues: CASSLFDRGNQPQHF. The CDR3 DNA sequence: TGTGCCAGCAGCTTATTTGACAGGGGCAATCAGCCCCAGCATTTT.

The chain is built from TRBV7-3 and TRBJ2-1, with D unresolved. The V gene lost 2 bases and the J gene lost 8 bases, with 10 bases spanning the gap. CDR1 SGHTA and CDR2 FQGTGA come from the germline V gene. The CDR3 spans 13 residues. CDR3 in DNA: TGTGCCAGCAGCTTATCTGTCTGGGATGAGCAGTTCTTC. This encodes CASSLSVWDEQFF.

The gene calls are TRBV4-2 and TRBJ2-1; 11 positions agree with TRBD2. The CDR3 is made up of 19 amino acids. Trimming at V came to 0 bases and at J to 3 bases, leaving 10 bases not matched to a gene. Germline CDR1 LGHNA, CDR2 YNFKEQ. DNA for the CDR3: TGTGCCAGCAGCCAAGAAGATGGCCGACTAGCGGGAAACTACAATGAGCAGTTCTTC. Protein sequence: CASSQEDGRLAGNYNEQFF.

The chain is built from TRBV7-8 and TRBJ2-3; D is ambiguous. The CDR3 has 16 residues. CDR1 is SGHVS, CDR2 FQNEAQ, per germline. Trimming removed 4 bases from V and 5 bases from J, with 19 bases in between. In DNA, the CDR3 is TGTGCCAGCAGCTCCCACCCTACAAGCCCGGGAGATACGCAGTATTTT. Translated, it gives CASSSHPTSPGDTQYF.

The gene calls are TRBV5-4 and TRBJ2-1; 11 bases match TRBD2. Germline V gene sequence: CDR1 SGHNT, CDR2 YYREEE (reference sequence). The V gene end was trimmed by 3 bases and the J gene end by 8 bases; junction bases not matched to a gene: 10. This CDR3 contains 16 residues. Here the CDR3 DNA reads TGTGCCAGCAGCTCCATGACTAGCGGGACTTGGGATGAGCAGTTCTTC. It yields the protein CASSSMTSGTWDEQFF.

V is TRBV27 and J is TRBJ2-7; D uncertain. Trimming cost V 3 bases and J 2 bases, with 14 bases left between them. This CDR3 has 15 amino acids. Germline V lookup: CDR1 MNHEY, CDR2 SMNVEV (reference sequence). Written as DNA, the CDR3 is TGTGCCAGCAGTTTTCGTGCCACTGGCACCTACGAGCAGTACTTC. It yields the protein CASSFRATGTYEQYF.

This chain links TRBV9 with TRBJ1-1; no reliable D call. The CDR3 has 13 residues. Germline V lookup: CDR1 SGDLS, CDR2 YYNGEE. Trimming stripped 3 bases from V and 0 bases from J, with 6 bases between. CDR3: CASSAYMNTEAFF. CDR3 in DNA: TGTGCCAGCAGCGCCTACATGAACACTGAAGCTTTCTTT.

The chain is built from TRBV12-5 and TRBJ2-1; D not certain. Germline lookup yields CDR1 LGHNT and CDR2 FRNRAP. The CDR3 sequence is 15 residues long. The germline V and J ends were trimmed by 7 bases and 6 bases, with 19 bases remaining between them. This chain's CDR3 is CASAAEAQVGNEQFF. The CDR3 coding sequence is TGTGCTAGTGCGGCCGAGGCCCAGGTAGGCAATGAGCAGTTCTTC.

The CDR3 coding sequence is TGTGCCAGCAGCGTCACCGTCCGGGACAACCTATACAATGAGCAGTTCTTC. Amino acid sequence: CASSVTVRDNLYNEQFF. This chain uses TRBV14 with TRBJ2-1; possible D gene TRBD1, 6 bases. Germline values: CDR1 SGHDN, CDR2 FVKESK. The CDR3 covers 17 residues. With 5 bases removed from V and 4 bases from J, the gap between germline ends came to 21 bases.

V gene TRBV7-3 combines with J gene TRBJ2-7, with 7 positions matching TRBD2. The CDR3 is 15 residues long. CDR1 and CDR2 (germline): SGHTA, FQGTGA. V was clipped by 6 bases and J by 1 base; unmatched bases: 9. The CDR3 here is CASSVYGGSSYEQYF. The CDR3 DNA reads TGTGCCAGCAGTGTATATGGCGGGAGTTCCTACGAGCAGTACTTC.

On this clone itself: At the DNA level, this CDR3 is encoded by other sequences in the same sample as well. J is TRBJ2-7 and V is TRBV27; a weak D match, TRBD2 (6 bases). Trimming cost V 3 bases and J 1 base, with 7 bases left between them. Germline CDR1 reads MNHEY; CDR2 reads SMNVEV (reference sequence). This CDR3 has 13 amino acids. The CDR3 sequence is CASSLGGSYEQYF. CDR3 DNA: TGTGCCAGCAGTTTGGGAGGATCCTACGAGCAGTACTTC.

The rearrangement uses TRBV27 and TRBJ2-7; tentatively, D is TRBD1 (6 bases). V dropped 8 bases and J dropped 0 bases, with 20 bases sitting between them. This CDR3 region has 16 residues. Germline CDR1 is MNHEY and CDR2 is SMNVEV (reference sequence). CDR3 sequence (DNA): TGTGCCAGCCAACCTAGAACAGGGCCGAGCTCCTACGAGCAGTACTTC. Translated: CASQPRTGPSSYEQYF.

This clone has a single count. Within the sample, other DNA sequences also encode this same CDR3. The chain joins TRBV19 to TRBJ2-7; tentative D call: TRBD2 (6 bases). The CDR3 has 14 amino acids. The germline gives CDR1 LNHDA, CDR2 SQIVND (reference sequence). V shed 6 bases and J shed 1 base, with 13 bases lying between them. For the CDR3, the DNA is TGTGCCAGTAGCCCTACGGGACTGTCCTACGAGCAGTACTTC. Translated, it gives CASSPTGLSYEQYF.

The CDR3 loop reads CASGTDNTGELFF. CDR3 in DNA: TGTGCCAGCGGGACAGACAACACCGGGGAGCTGTTTTTT. This chain uses TRBV6-1 with TRBJ2-2; 7 bases are shared with TRBD1. The CDR3 spans 13 residues. The germline V gene encodes CDR1 MNHNS and CDR2 SASEGT. J lost 2 bases, V lost 8 bases, and 2 bases had no gene match.